What follows are 2 T cell receptor beta chains derived from one specimen sequenced in a study of blood T cell repertoires in COVID-19. The data were produced by immunoSEQ multiplex PCR, yet TCRdb's version contains in-frame clones alone and is incomplete. The sample yields under 200,000 clones, under 90% seen once. The material sequenced was PBMCs or T cells enriched from blood (not recorded which). These receptor sequences come from a man aged 45-65 years who had recovered from COVID-19.

The V and J genes are TRBV6-5 and TRBJ2-2; the match to TRBD1 covers 7 bases. The CDR3 covers 14 residues. Germline lookup yields CDR1 MNHEY and CDR2 SVGAGI. The trim removed 6 bases at V and 3 bases at J, leaving 4 bases unmatched. The CDR3 protein is CASSRDRYTGELFF. The CDR3 DNA sequence: TGTGCCAGCAGCCGGGACAGATACACCGGGGAGCTGTTTTTT.

The chain combines TRBV7-2 with TRBJ1-6; no firm D call. V was shortened by 2 bases and J by 9 bases, with 11 bases between the two germline ends. There are 14 residues in the CDR3. Germline CDR1 SGHTA, CDR2 FQGNSA. CDR3 in amino acids: CASSLWPSGSPLHF. CDR3 sequence (DNA): TGTGCCAGCAGCTTATGGCCGTCGGGTTCACCCCTCCACTTT.